The subject of this entry is one T cell receptor (beta chain). This CDR3 spans 12 amino acids. CDR1 and CDR2 from the germline V gene are SGHRS and YFSETQ. V was shortened by 3 bases and J by 10 bases, with 11 bases between the two germline ends. The data were produced by immunoSEQ multiplex PCR, yet TCRdb's version contains in-frame clones alone and is incomplete. This sample has fewer than 250,000 clones; over 80% occur once, and the top ten carry roughly 2.7%. This sample was taken from a study of blood T cell repertoires in COVID-19. This receptor was taken from a man aged 25-40 years with COVID-19, enrolled during active disease. The rearrangement joins TRBV5-1 to TRBJ2-1; D gene uncertain. Sequencing was carried out using peripheral blood. The CDR3 nucleotides read TGCGCCAGCAGCTCCTTACAAAAAGAGCAGTTCTTC. Residues: CASSSLQKEQFF.